This T cell receptor (beta chain) was sequenced in a study of identical twins. Whole-study results and caveats: Twins shared beta out-of-frame sequences in excess, but this excess was weaker. Whereas memory repertoires showed no such difference, abundant cord blood beta clonotypes carried fewer insertions. Zero-insertion analyses were open to partial confounding by invariant MAIT and iNKT cells.

Each cDNA held unique molecular identifiers, and template switching gave it a universal primer site. One entry per CDR3 protein results from TCRdb running MiXCR on the 5' RACE reads. The data hold some 660,000 distinct CDR3 sequences, with 8.6% observed a single time. The V end lost 4 bases, the J end lost 7 bases, and 21 bases lay between the germline ends. This CDR3 contains 16 residues. CDR1 is SGHRS and CDR2 is YFSETQ in the germline V gene. The table lists this clonotype with many counts. Its antigen is still unknown. The same sample was also used in a study of yellow fever vaccine responses in identical twins.

The chain links TRBV5-1 to TRBJ2-1; possible D gene TRBD2, 5 bases. This TCR came from a young woman in good health. The sample consisted of PBMCs. The CDR3 bases are TGCGCCAGCAGCCCCTCAGGTGGACTGGAGGATAATGAGCAGTTCTTC. Residues: CASSPSGGLEDNEQFF.